What follows is one T cell receptor (beta chain) and its context. Its antigen remains undetermined. No much larger clonotype is one base removed from it; base qualities were not supplied. This record belongs to a study of OX40 agonist ivuxolimab in advanced cancers. A note on the overall study: The costimulatory receptor OX40 (CD134) was targeted by ivuxolimab, a fully human IgG2 agonistic monoclonal antibody. Intravenous ivuxolimab was administered to patients every 2 weeks at six dose levels: 0.01, 0.1, 0.3, 1.5, 3 and 10 mg/kg. A male proportion of under 85% and a mean age of 60 years, ranging from 23 to 79, were recorded for the dose-escalation cohort. Partial responses occurred in three dose-escalation patients, of whom one had hepatocellular carcinoma and two had cutaneous melanoma. The monotherapy dose-escalation portion (N ≈ 57 patients) of the phase I ivuxolimab trial is reported in the paper. Peripheral TCRbeta sequencing was intended to test whether TCR sequence diversity was altered and clonal T-cell expansion was caused by ivuxolimab. Patients were allowed to have had prior anti-PD-1, anti-PD-L1 or anti-CTLA-4 therapy, and around two fifths of the dose-escalation patients had been treated with checkpoint inhibitors. Of the roughly 54 dose-escalation patients, hepatocellular carcinoma was present in approximately 20, melanoma in approximately 15, renal cell carcinoma in 9 and head and neck cancer in 9.

Results and caveats for the whole study, not just this receptor: Low levels of normalized T-cell clonal expansion were also seen in some nonresponding patients. At doses of 0.1 to 3.0 mg/kg, clonal expansion of both CD4+ and CD8+ T cells in blood was seen between baseline and week 6. The antigen specificity of the peripheral T cells that underwent clonal expansion was not determined. Partial responders in the 0.1-3.0 mg/kg groups had among the lowest normalized peripheral clonal expansion, especially among CD8+ T cells. On average, CD8+ T cells showed more expanded clones than CD4+ T cells after ivuxolimab.

Patients with autoimmune disease history or receiving systemic immunosuppression were excluded from the trial. Peripheral blood for TCR sequencing was drawn from every dose cohort at baseline, at cycle 4 day 1 and at cycle 7 day 1. Samples came from an open-label, multicenter, first-in-human phase I dose-escalation trial of ivuxolimab. Adults with locally advanced or metastatic melanoma, renal cell, hepatocellular, or head and neck squamous cell carcinoma were enrolled in the trial. Before TCR sequencing, CD4+ and CD8+ T cells were separately sorted from peripheral blood. The V end loses 4 bases and the J end loses 2 bases, and a stretch of 13 bases separates them. The CDR3 numbers 14 residues from cysteine through phenylalanine. The CDR3 DNA has 42 bases and is translated from base 1. The germline V gene supplies CDR1 SGHRS and CDR2 YFSETQ. Genomic DNA was extracted from sorted cells for sequencing of the TCRbeta CDR3 region. The immunoSEQ Assay was used to sequence the TCRbeta CDR3 regions. TCRdb limited this immuneACCESS table to in-frame rearrangements with V and J called. A share of clones is missing; checked studies link under half to unresolved V genes, and the rest is unexplained. This sample lists tens of thousands of clones; more than 85% were detected once. The ten most abundant clones make up around 2.7% of the sample.

The receptor chain draws on TRBV5-1 and TRBJ2-7; no D segment can be confidently identified. Specimen: CD4+ or CD8+ T cells sorted from blood, collected in a trial of the OX40 agonist ivuxolimab. The TCR originated in an adult with an advanced solid tumor such as melanoma, head and neck, liver or kidney cancer. The CDR3 reads CASSPELSTYEQYF. The nucleotides are TGCGCCAGCAGCCCTGAGTTGTCCACCTACGAGCAGTACTTC.